This is a list of T cell receptor beta chains from one sample in a study of metastatic and nonmetastatic thyroid tumors. TCRdb reanalyzed the PCR reads with MiXCR. This sample has tens of thousands of clones, with about 20% found just once. Specimen: blood. All receptors come from a female donor with papillary thyroid cancer or a benign thyroid nodule (not recorded which). Some clones in this sample may be carry-over from other donors' samples. Both conserved end residues are part of each CDR3. Each record gives: CDR3 protein, CDR3 DNA, clone size, V gene, J gene, D gene. The D gene is left open where the match is weak. Not all rows give a size; the values are once, few, many and, for expanded clones, a class.

CDR3aa: CATVETGGDTGDLFF; CDR3nt: TGTGCCACCGTGGAGACAGGGGGTGACACCGGGGATCTGTTTTTT; abundance: few; v_gene: TRBV6-1; j_gene: TRBJ2-2; d_gene: TRBD1
CDR3aa: CSGGPPNQPQHF; CDR3nt: TGCAGTGGAGGGCCCCCCAATCAGCCCCAGCATTTT; abundance: many; v_gene: TRBV20-1; j_gene: TRBJ1-5; d_gene: -
CDR3aa: CASSVVGTGELFF; CDR3nt: TGTGCCAGCAGCGTAGTGGGCACCGGGGAGCTGTTTTTT; abundance: many; v_gene: TRBV9; j_gene: TRBJ2-2; d_gene: -
CDR3aa: CSARDPPSGRANEQFF; CDR3nt: TGCAGTGCTAGAGATCCTCCTAGCGGGAGGGCCAATGAGCAGTTCTTC; abundance: many; v_gene: TRBV20-1; j_gene: TRBJ2-1; d_gene: TRBD2
CDR3aa: CASRLTGEDTQYF; CDR3nt: TGCGCCAGCAGATTGACTGGAGAAGATACGCAGTATTTT; abundance: -; v_gene: TRBV5-1; j_gene: TRBJ2-3; d_gene: -
CDR3aa: CATSETDGLRGQYF; CDR3nt: TGTGCCACCAGTGAGACGGATGGGCTACGAGGGCAGTACTTC; abundance: medium-sized; v_gene: TRBV24-1; j_gene: TRBJ2-7; d_gene: -
CDR3aa: CASSLNAGDGNYGYTF; CDR3nt: TGTGCCAGCAGCTTAAATGCGGGGGATGGCAACTATGGCTACACCTTC; abundance: medium-sized; v_gene: TRBV11-2; j_gene: TRBJ1-2; d_gene: -
CDR3aa: CASSLLKTEAFF; CDR3nt: TGTGCCAGCAGCCTCCTGAAGACTGAAGCTTTCTTT; abundance: many; v_gene: TRBV11-2; j_gene: TRBJ1-1; d_gene: -
CDR3aa: CASSFDPLAGLTDTQYF; CDR3nt: TGCGCCAGCAGCTTTGACCCACTAGCGGGGCTCACAGATACGCAGTATTTT; abundance: many; v_gene: TRBV5-1; j_gene: TRBJ2-3; d_gene: TRBD2
CDR3aa: CDSGGAGVKYGYTF; CDR3nt: TGCGACAGCGGGGGCGCAGGGGTGAAGTATGGCTACACCTTC; abundance: few; v_gene: TRBV10-2; j_gene: TRBJ1-2; d_gene: -
CDR3aa: CASSSQGATERFF; CDR3nt: TGCGCCAGCAGCTCGCAGGGGGCGACTGAACGTTTCTTT; abundance: -; v_gene: TRBV5-1; j_gene: TRBJ1-1; d_gene: TRBD1
CDR3aa: CASSLWGTGTNQPQHF; CDR3nt: TGTGCCAGCAGTTTATGGGGGACAGGGACAAATCAGCCCCAGCATTTT; abundance: medium-sized; v_gene: TRBV28; j_gene: TRBJ1-5; d_gene: TRBD1
CDR3aa: CASSETSGGYNEQFF; CDR3nt: TGTGCCAGCAGTGAGACTAGCGGGGGATACAATGAGCAGTTCTTC; abundance: medium-sized; v_gene: TRBV6-4; j_gene: TRBJ2-1; d_gene: TRBD2
CDR3aa: CASSAAGQNNQPQHF; CDR3nt: TGTGCCAGCAGCGCCGCTGGACAGAACAATCAGCCCCAGCATTTT; abundance: -; v_gene: TRBV9; j_gene: TRBJ1-5; d_gene: -
CDR3aa: CASSRRGFTGYTF; CDR3nt: TGTGCCAGCAGCCGTCGGGGTTTTACTGGCTACACCTTC; abundance: -; v_gene: TRBV7-3; j_gene: TRBJ1-2; d_gene: -
CDR3aa: CASSETSGGTDTQYF; CDR3nt: TGTGCCAGCAGTGAGACTAGCGGGGGCACAGATACGCAGTATTTT; abundance: medium-sized; v_gene: TRBV6-4; j_gene: TRBJ2-3; d_gene: TRBD2
CDR3aa: CASSLWGGYGNTIYF; CDR3nt: TGTGCCAGCAGTTTATGGGGGGGCTACGGAAACACCATATATTTT; abundance: medium-sized; v_gene: TRBV28; j_gene: TRBJ1-3; d_gene: -
CDR3aa: CATSGMWDRPDGYTF; CDR3nt: TGTGCCACCAGTGGAATGTGGGATCGGCCAGATGGCTACACCTTC; abundance: many; v_gene: TRBV24-1; j_gene: TRBJ1-2; d_gene: -
CDR3aa: CASRNGGNEQFF; CDR3nt: TGTGCCAGCAGGAACGGGGGCAATGAGCAGTTCTTC; abundance: medium-sized; v_gene: TRBV6-1; j_gene: TRBJ2-1; d_gene: -
CDR3aa: CSVQLGGNEQYF; CDR3nt: TGCAGCGTTCAATTGGGGGGAAACGAGCAGTACTTC; abundance: many; v_gene: TRBV29-1; j_gene: TRBJ2-7; d_gene: -
CDR3aa: CSARPGSTNTEAFF; CDR3nt: TGCAGTGCTCGGCCCGGGTCCACAAACACTGAAGCTTTCTTT; abundance: many; v_gene: TRBV20-1; j_gene: TRBJ1-1; d_gene: -
CDR3aa: CASSDGTSGTNEQFF; CDR3nt: TGTGCCAGCAGTGACGGGACTAGCGGGACAAATGAGCAGTTCTTC; abundance: medium-sized; v_gene: TRBV6-4; j_gene: TRBJ2-1; d_gene: TRBD2
CDR3aa: CASSPQGYEQYF; CDR3nt: TGTGCCAGCAGCCCTCAAGGTTACGAGCAGTACTTC; abundance: many; v_gene: TRBV3-1; j_gene: TRBJ2-7; d_gene: -
CDR3aa: CASRGGGVGNQPQHF; CDR3nt: TGTGCCAGCAGAGGAGGTGGCGTCGGGAATCAGCCCCAGCATTTT; abundance: few; v_gene: TRBV27; j_gene: TRBJ1-5; d_gene: -
CDR3aa: CSARDLLLVAGVRDEQYF; CDR3nt: TGCAGTGCTAGAGATCTATTATTGGTAGCGGGAGTCCGGGACGAGCAGTACTTC; abundance: many; v_gene: TRBV20-1; j_gene: TRBJ2-7; d_gene: TRBD2
CDR3aa: CAGSFRDTANTWELFF; CDR3nt: TGTGCCGGCAGTTTTCGGGACACTGCGAACACCTGGGAGCTGTTTTTT; abundance: -; v_gene: TRBV12-3/TRBV12-4; j_gene: TRBJ2-2; d_gene: -
CDR3aa: CASSLDGTRDEQYF; CDR3nt: TGTGCCAGCAGCTTGGACGGGACTAGGGACGAGCAGTACTTC; abundance: many; v_gene: TRBV5-5; j_gene: TRBJ2-7; d_gene: TRBD2
CDR3aa: CASSPSGLPLGETQYF; CDR3nt: TGTGCCAGCTCACCAAGTGGACTTCCCCTTGGGGAGACCCAGTACTTC; abundance: many; v_gene: TRBV18; j_gene: TRBJ2-5; d_gene: -
CDR3aa: CASSLGTGDAFF; CDR3nt: TGTGCCAGCAGCTTAGGGACAGGAGACGCTTTCTTT; abundance: many; v_gene: TRBV7-9; j_gene: TRBJ1-1; d_gene: TRBD1
CDR3aa: CASLQGVGGELFF; CDR3nt: TGTGCCAGCCTACAGGGGGTCGGCGGGGAGCTGTTTTTT; abundance: medium-sized; v_gene: TRBV6-2/TRBV6-3; j_gene: TRBJ2-2; d_gene: TRBD1
CDR3aa: CASSLREGQPQHF; CDR3nt: TGTGCCAGCTCCCTAAGGGAAGGTCAGCCCCAGCATTTT; abundance: many; v_gene: TRBV18; j_gene: TRBJ1-5; d_gene: -
CDR3aa: CASSRSNSEKLFF; CDR3nt: TGTGCCAGCTCACGTTCCAACTCCGAAAAACTGTTTTTT; abundance: -; v_gene: TRBV18; j_gene: TRBJ1-4; d_gene: -
CDR3aa: CSTETGLAQETQYF; CDR3nt: TGCAGTACCGAAACTGGACTAGCTCAAGAGACCCAGTACTTC; abundance: many; v_gene: TRBV20-1; j_gene: TRBJ2-5; d_gene: TRBD2
CDR3aa: CASRETVNTEAFF; CDR3nt: TGTGCCAGCAGAGAGACAGTGAACACTGAAGCTTTCTTT; abundance: few; v_gene: TRBV6-1; j_gene: TRBJ1-1; d_gene: -
CDR3aa: CASSTGTTGELFF; CDR3nt: TGTGCCAGCAGCACCGGGACAACCGGGGAGCTGTTTTTT; abundance: many; v_gene: TRBV5-6; j_gene: TRBJ2-2; d_gene: -
CDR3aa: CASSLGGRAETQYF; CDR3nt: TGCGCCAGCAGCTTGGGTGGCAGGGCGGAGACCCAGTACTTC; abundance: many; v_gene: TRBV5-1; j_gene: TRBJ2-5; d_gene: -
CDR3aa: CAESTGHYNEQFF; CDR3nt: TGTGCAGAATCGACAGGGCACTACAATGAGCAGTTCTTC; abundance: many; v_gene: TRBV12-5; j_gene: TRBJ2-1; d_gene: TRBD1
CDR3aa: CASHIKQGPRSLTQYF; CDR3nt: TGCGCCAGTCATATTAAACAGGGGCCCAGATCTCTAACGCAGTATTTT; abundance: many; v_gene: TRBV10-2; j_gene: TRBJ2-3; d_gene: TRBD1
CDR3aa: CASSIEGGDGYTF; CDR3nt: TGTGCCAGTAGTATTGAAGGGGGCGACGGCTACACCTTC; abundance: many; v_gene: TRBV19; j_gene: TRBJ1-2; d_gene: TRBD1
CDR3aa: CASSTGLVRGELFF; CDR3nt: TGTGCCAGCAGCACCGGACTAGTGCGCGGGGAGCTGTTTTTT; abundance: -; v_gene: TRBV7-3; j_gene: TRBJ2-2; d_gene: TRBD2
CDR3aa: CASIPGLAGGPRNEQFF; CDR3nt: TGTGCCAGCATACCGGGACTAGCGGGAGGTCCAAGGAATGAGCAGTTCTTC; abundance: -; v_gene: TRBV2; j_gene: TRBJ2-1; d_gene: TRBD2
CDR3aa: CASSLNNYNTEAFF; CDR3nt: TGTGCCAGCAGCTTAAACAACTACAACACTGAAGCTTTCTTT; abundance: many; v_gene: TRBV7-2; j_gene: TRBJ1-1; d_gene: -
CDR3aa: CASSQEGGSSYNEQFF; CDR3nt: TGTGCCAGCAGCCAAGAAGGTGGGAGCTCCTACAATGAGCAGTTCTTC; abundance: many; v_gene: TRBV14; j_gene: TRBJ2-1; d_gene: -
CDR3aa: CASSTGTEYEQYF; CDR3nt: TGTGCCAGCAGCACCGGGACGGAATACGAGCAGTACTTC; abundance: many; v_gene: TRBV5-6; j_gene: TRBJ2-7; d_gene: -
CDR3aa: CASSYYRQAGYTF; CDR3nt: TGTGCCAGCTCCTATTACCGTCAGGCGGGCTACACCTTC; abundance: -; v_gene: TRBV18; j_gene: TRBJ1-2; d_gene: -
CDR3aa: CASSSGAGELFF; CDR3nt: TGTGCCAGCAGCTCCGGGGCTGGGGAGCTGTTTTTT; abundance: -; v_gene: TRBV5-6; j_gene: TRBJ2-2; d_gene: -
CDR3aa: CATGKRGQYF; CDR3nt: TGTGCCACCGGGAAGAGGGGACAGTACTTC; abundance: many; v_gene: TRBV24-1; j_gene: TRBJ2-4; d_gene: -
CDR3aa: CASSLVLEGNEQFF; CDR3nt: TGCGCCAGCAGCTTGGTACTTGAGGGCAATGAGCAGTTCTTC; abundance: many; v_gene: TRBV5-1; j_gene: TRBJ2-1; d_gene: -
CDR3aa: CSAKGGRGGELFF; CDR3nt: TGCAGTGCCAAGGGGGGCAGGGGCGGGGAGCTGTTTTTT; abundance: -; v_gene: TRBV20-1; j_gene: TRBJ2-2; d_gene: -
CDR3aa: CASSPGIQETQYF; CDR3nt: TGTGCCAGCAGTCCTGGGATACAAGAGACCCAGTACTTC; abundance: many; v_gene: TRBV2; j_gene: TRBJ2-5; d_gene: -
CDR3aa: CATSDSDGTLGYTF; CDR3nt: TGTGCCACCAGTGACTCGGACGGAACGTTGGGCTACACCTTC; abundance: -; v_gene: TRBV24-1; j_gene: TRBJ1-2; d_gene: -
CDR3aa: CASSMKTGTSGRPHTQYF; CDR3nt: TGTGCCAGTAGTATGAAAACCGGGACTAGCGGGAGACCCCATACGCAGTATTTT; abundance: -; v_gene: TRBV19; j_gene: TRBJ2-3; d_gene: TRBD2
CDR3aa: CARRLNRGGTEAFF; CDR3nt: TGTGCTAGGAGACTTAACAGGGGAGGGACTGAAGCTTTCTTT; abundance: -; v_gene: TRBV2; j_gene: TRBJ1-1; d_gene: TRBD1
CDR3aa: CASSSRLAGASGANVLTF; CDR3nt: TGTGCCAGCAGCTCCAGACTAGCGGGGGCCTCTGGGGCCAACGTCCTGACTTTC; abundance: -; v_gene: TRBV11-2; j_gene: TRBJ2-6; d_gene: TRBD2
CDR3aa: CASSHNLAGGTNEQFF; CDR3nt: TGCGCCAGCAGCCATAACCTAGCGGGGGGGACAAATGAGCAGTTCTTC; abundance: many; v_gene: TRBV4-3; j_gene: TRBJ2-1; d_gene: TRBD2
CDR3aa: CASSEGWNTGELFF; CDR3nt: TGCGCCAGCAGTGAGGGGTGGAACACCGGGGAGCTGTTTTTT; abundance: medium-sized; v_gene: TRBV10-1; j_gene: TRBJ2-2; d_gene: -
CDR3aa: CASSLGGANTEAFF; CDR3nt: TGTGCCAGCAGCTTAGGGGGAGCGAACACTGAAGCTTTCTTT; abundance: -; v_gene: TRBV11-2; j_gene: TRBJ1-1; d_gene: -
CDR3aa: CASTSAGTNQNYGYTF; CDR3nt: TGTGCCAGCACCAGTGCAGGGACTAACCAAAACTATGGCTACACCTTC; abundance: many; v_gene: TRBV11-1; j_gene: TRBJ1-2; d_gene: -